The 11 T cell receptor beta chains reported below all come from one sample, sequenced in a study of blood T cell repertoires in COVID-19. Assay used: immunoSEQ multiplex PCR; TCRdb lists only in-frame clones, some missing. This sample has about 270,000 clones, with around 93% found just once. The source material was PBMCs or T cells enriched from blood (not recorded which). Receptors originate from a man in his forties or fifties who had been exposed to COVID-19.

The table lists this clone with a count of one. The chain has TRBV27 and TRBJ2-1, with 12 bases lining up with TRBD1. The length of the CDR3 is 17 residues. The germline V gene encodes CDR1 MNHEY and CDR2 SMNVEV (reference sequence). After removal of 5 bases from V and 9 bases from J, the junction contained 14 bases not matched to a gene. The CDR3 spells CASSPTSPGTGGLEQFF. The CDR3 nucleotides are TGTGCCAGCAGTCCAACCTCCCCCGGGACAGGGGGCCTTGAGCAGTTCTTC.

This clone appeared a single time. This chain's CDR3 is CASSLDWGGLAVDTQYF. Written as DNA, the CDR3 is TGCGCCAGCAGCTTGGATTGGGGGGGACTAGCAGTTGATACGCAGTATTTT. The chain couples TRBV5-1 to TRBJ2-3, with 9 bases matching TRBD2. J lost 6 bases, V lost 0 bases, and 11 bases had no gene match. Per germline, CDR1 SGHRS and CDR2 YFSETQ. The CDR3 sequence is 17 residues long.

The rearrangement links TRBV11-3 to TRBJ1-1, with a tentative D call TRBD1 (6 bases). V was clipped by 5 bases and J by 7 bases, with 11 bases between them. The CDR3 runs 12 residues. Germline V gene sequence: CDR1 SGHNT, CDR2 YENEEA. The CDR3 DNA reads as TGTGCCAGCAGCCCGGGACATTTTGAAGCTTTCTTT. Translated, it gives CASSPGHFEAFF.

This chain uses TRBV15 with TRBJ2-3, with D perhaps TRBD1 (6 bases). Germline V gene data show CDR1 as LNHNV and CDR2 as YYDKDF (reference sequence). There are 15 residues in the CDR3. The V and J ends lost 3 bases and 4 bases respectively, with 14 bases between them. DNA of the CDR3: TGTGCCACCAGCAGTCGCAGGGGTATCGCAGATACGCAGTATTTT. It translates to CATSSRRGIADTQYF. Full variable domain (remainder filled in from reference TRBV15 and TRBJ2-3): DAMVIQNPRYQVTQFGKPVTLSCSQTLNHNVMYWYQQKSSQAPKLLFHYYDKDFNNEADTPDNFQSRRPNTSFCFLDIRSPGLGDTAMYLCATSSRRGIADTQYFGPGTRLTVL.

This chain joins TRBV5-8 and TRBJ2-1, with 10 bases aligning to TRBD1. Germline CDR1 and CDR2: SGHTS and YDEGEE. V lost 1 base to trimming and J lost 10 bases; unmatched junction nucleotides: 11. This CDR3 is built from 16 residues. CDR3 DNA: TGTGCCAGCAGCTTGCCCGGGACAGGGGCCCCCTGGGAGCAGTTCTTC. Amino acids: CASSLPGTGAPWEQFF.

The genes are TRBV27 and TRBJ2-7, with D possibly TRBD1 on 8 matching bases. V gave up 9 bases and J gave up 2 bases, with 26 bases separating them. The CDR3 has 17 amino acids. Germline CDR1 reads MNHEY; CDR2 reads SMNVEV (reference sequence). The CDR3 sequence: CARPGGRGRLGPYEQYF. The CDR3 region has the DNA TGTGCCAGACCGGGGGGCAGGGGGCGCCTAGGGCCCTACGAGCAGTACTTC.

The CDR3 region is CASSIGRGQPIYGYTF. The CDR3 nucleotides are TGTGCCAGTAGTATAGGACGCGGACAGCCCATCTATGGCTACACCTTC. The chain recombines TRBV19 with TRBJ1-2, with a tentative D call TRBD1 (6 bases). CDR3 length: 16 residues. Germline CDR1 LNHDA, CDR2 SQIVND (reference sequence). Trimming took off 1 base at V and 4 bases at J, with 16 bases between the two ends.

This chain connects TRBV6-5 to TRBJ2-7, with TRBD1 matching 7 bases. The germline V gene has CDR1 MNHEY and CDR2 SVGAGI. With V trimmed by 5 bases and J by 0 bases, 7 bases remained unmatched. This CDR3 is built from 15 residues. The CDR3, as DNA: TGTGCCAGCAGTATTGACAGGGTGAGCTCCTACGAGCAGTACTTC. Amino acids: CASSIDRVSSYEQYF.

The chain has TRBV5-1 and TRBJ1-1, with 10 bases aligning to TRBD1. J was trimmed by 4 bases and V by 3 bases; bases with no gene match: 6. CDR1 and CDR2 (germline): SGHRS, YFSETQ. The CDR3 has 15 residues. The CDR3 loop is CASSSDRGRSTEAFF. CDR3 bases: TGCGCCAGCAGCTCCGACAGGGGGCGAAGCACTGAAGCTTTCTTT.

The chain couples TRBV19 to TRBJ2-1; TRBD2 agrees at 7 bases. This CDR3 is 17 amino acids long. J lost 5 bases, V lost 7 bases, and 17 bases had no gene match. Germline V CDR1 and CDR2: LNHDA, SQIVND (reference sequence). The CDR3 DNA follows: TGTGCCAGTACCCCGTCATGGGGGGGGTTGGGTAACAATGAGCAGTTCTTC. It translates to CASTPSWGGLGNNEQFF.

This chain connects TRBV5-4 to TRBJ1-5, with D possibly matching TRBD1 (6 bases). The CDR3 runs 15 residues. The V gene's germline CDR1 is SGHNT and CDR2 YYREEE (reference sequence). V gave up 3 bases and J gave up 3 bases, with 13 bases separating them. CDR3 in amino acids: CASSSGGGPNQPQHF. The DNA for the CDR3 is TGTGCCAGCAGCTCCGGGGGGGGCCCCAATCAGCCCCAGCATTTT.